Following are 6 T cell receptor beta chains from one sample sequenced in a study of naive and memory T cell subsets. Antigens of these TCRs are unknown. Findings and caveats of the study: A few larger clonotypes appeared in naive repertoires, especially CD8, possibly memory cells re-expressing CD45RA.

Both TRBC1 and TRBC2 were covered by a beta constant-region primer of two equimolar oligonucleotides. Nested alpha and beta constant-region primers with the SP2 primer drove four PCR rounds on ligated cDNA. TCRdb called the UMI-ligation and nested PCR reads again in MiXCR, with one record for every CDR3 protein. Of more than 95,000 distinct CDR3 sequences in the sample, about 15% were seen once. Input material: naive CD8+ T cells from blood. The receptor set was obtained from a human donor in good health.

This clonotype was observed a handful of times. This chain uses TRBV19 with TRBJ1-3, with 7 positions matching TRBD1. The CDR3 spans 15 residues. With 8 bases clipped from V and 1 base from J, the junction kept 8 bases outside the gene matches. Germline V gene lookup returns CDR1 LNHDA and CDR2 SQIVND (reference sequence). This CDR3 reads CASGTVFESGNTIYF. The CDR3 region has the DNA TGTGCCAGTGGGACAGTCTTTGAGTCTGGAAACACCATATATTTT.

Ten or more counts support this clonotype. The chain joins TRBV29-1 to TRBJ2-7; D gene ambiguous. Per germline, CDR1 SQVTM and CDR2 ANQGSEA. This CDR3 contains 12 residues. Trimming removed 0 bases from V and 3 bases from J, with 6 bases in between. The CDR3: CSVEDRNYEQYF. In DNA form, the CDR3 reads TGCAGCGTTGAAGATCGGAACTACGAGCAGTACTTC.

This clonotype has at least ten counts. V gene TRBV28 combines with J gene TRBJ2-3; 8 bases fit TRBD2. V dropped 5 bases and J dropped 1; count of bases not matched to a gene: 11. The CDR3 is made up of 17 amino acids. Germline assignment: CDR1 MDHEN and CDR2 SYDVKM. The CDR3 protein is CASSLGPRGAGTDTQYF. The CDR3 DNA reads TGTGCCAGCAGTCTTGGGCCGCGGGGGGCGGGCACAGATACGCAGTATTTT.

This clonotype showed up many times. The chain is built from TRBV6-5 and TRBJ1-1, with TRBD1 matching 7 bases. Looked up from germline, CDR1 is MNHEY and CDR2 is SVGAGI. This CDR3 is built from 13 residues. V shed 8 bases, J shed 5 bases, and the junction held 8 bases outside the gene matches. CDR3 nucleotide sequence: TGTGCCAGCCGCGTGGGCAGGGGGACTGAAGCTTTCTTT. Its protein is CASRVGRGTEAFF.

The chain joins TRBV7-9 to TRBJ2-7, with D tentatively TRBD1 (8 bases). Germline loops: CDR1 SEHNR, CDR2 FQNEAQ (reference sequence). The CDR3 has 17 amino acids. The ends were cut back, 4 bases at V and 6 bases at J, with 25 bases in the middle. CDR3 bases: TGTGCCAGCAGCTCCTCCTTACAGGGGGGGACCGGCTCCGAGCAGTACTTC. It is translated as CASSSSLQGGTGSEQYF. The complete variable domain, with remaining parts taken from reference TRBV7-9 and TRBJ2-7, reads DTGVSQNPRHKITKRGQNVTFRCDPISEHNRLYWYRQTLGQGPEFLTYFQNEAQLEKSRLLSDRFSAERPKGSFSTLEIQRTEQGDSAMYLCASSSSLQGGTGSEQYFGPGTRLTVT.

This clonotype has only a few counts. The chain is built from TRBV27 and TRBJ1-1; D might be TRBD1 (5 bases). The CDR3 has 13 amino acids. CDR1 and CDR2 from the germline V gene are MNHEY and SMNVEV (reference sequence). Trimming stripped 7 bases from V and 6 bases from J, with 15 bases between. DNA for the CDR3: TGTGCCAGCATGTCAGGGAGGTACCCTGAAGCTTTCTTT. Its protein is CASMSGRYPEAFF.